This TCR beta chain was captured by sequencing in a study of shared clonotypes between healthy human individuals. Study-level findings and limits: Among non-shared clonotypes, generation probabilities were lower than among those shared by all four donors.

About this clone itself: Its antigen is unidentified.

CD45RO-negative, CCR7-positively selected cells formed the naive CD8 fraction, excluding terminally differentiated effector memory CD45RA+ cells. Genomic DNA per cell subset filled all wells of several immunoSEQ plates. In replicate PCRs of sorted subsets, about 200 ng DNA, approximately 32,000 T cell genomes, was used. TCRdb's copy holds only in-frame clones and misses some; the assay was immunoSEQ multiplex PCR. The sample carries about 2 million clones, about 95% recorded once. The clonotype was recovered from a man aged 18 to 30 in good health. Input material: naive CD8+ T cells sorted from blood.

The CDR3 here is CASTDQGWEQFF. CDR3 DNA sequence: TGTGCCAGCACCGATCAGGGATGGGAGCAGTTCTTC. The chain recombines TRBV5-4 with TRBJ2-1; weak D call: TRBD1 (5 bases). V lost 6 bases, J lost 10 bases, and 14 bases lay in between. Germline values: CDR1 SGHNT, CDR2 YYREEE (reference sequence). This CDR3 region has 12 residues. The variable domain in full, completed from reference TRBV5-4 and TRBJ2-1, reads ETGVTQSPTHLIKTRGQQVTLRCSSQSGHNTVSWYQQALGQGPQFIFQYYREEENGRGNFPPRFSGLQFPNYSSELNVNALELDDSALYLCASTDQGWEQFFGPGTRLTVL.